This TCR beta chain derives from a study of OX40 agonist ivuxolimab in advanced cancers. The CDR3 runs to 15 residues. The V end was cut by 2 bases, the J end by 5 bases, with 15 bases between. Germline values: CDR1 SGHTA, CDR2 FQGTGA. To note about this clone: Its specificity is unknown.

Profiled with immunoSEQ multiplex PCR; TCRdb holds only in-frame clones, not every one. The repertoire holds under 75,000 clones, with 80% to 85% as singletons. Study-wide findings and caveats: At doses 0.1 to 3.0 mg/kg, CD4+ and CD8+ clones expanded. The authors also found low normalized T-cell clonal expansion in some nonresponders. Among T cells, CD8+ cells averaged more expanded clones than CD4+ cells.

Autoimmune disease history or systemic immunosuppression barred patients. J is TRBJ2-5 and V is TRBV7-3; tentative D call: TRBD2 (6 bases). The sequence was obtained from an adult with an advanced solid tumor such as melanoma, head and neck, liver or kidney cancer. The sequences come from CD4+ or CD8+ T cells sorted from blood, collected in a trial of the OX40 agonist ivuxolimab. CDR3 loop: CASSLSGRILETQYF. CDR3 bases: TGTGCCAGCAGCTTATCCGGGAGAATTCTGGAGACCCAGTACTTC.